These T cell receptor beta chains were read from a single sample in a study of blood T cell repertoires in COVID-19. The protocol was immunoSEQ multiplex PCR, while the TCRdb copy is restricted to in-frame clones and leaves out a portion. The repertoire consists of some 160,000 clones, with around 81% occurring once and the leading ten covering roughly 13%. Sample: peripheral blood. The receptors were gathered from a man between 65 and 79 years old who had recovered from COVID-19. CDR3s include the opening cysteine and the closing phenylalanine or tryptophan. The D gene is left open where the match is weak. Some rows mark clone size as missing; the rest say once, few, many or name a class of expanded clone.

- TRBJ1-4 TRBV5-1 - TGCGCCAGCAGCCCGGGAGGCGCAACTAATGAAAAACTGTTTTTT CASSPGGATNEKLFF
TRBD1 TRBJ2-5 TRBV28 - TGTGCCAGCAGTCCGCAGGGACAGGGAACCCGTGAGACCCAGTACTTC CASSPQGQGTRETQYF
TRBD2 TRBJ2-7 TRBV6-2/TRBV6-3 - TGTGCCAGCAGTTACTCCCCGACTAGCAGGGAGGGAGTTAGCTCCTACGAGCAGTACTTC CASSYSPTSREGVSSYEQYF
- TRBJ1-5 TRBV12-3/TRBV12-4 few TGTGCCAGCAGTCTCGGACATCAGGGGCCCCAGCATTTT CASSLGHQGPQHF
TRBD1 TRBJ1-6 TRBV18 few TGTGCCAGCTCACCAGGGGACAGGGCCAATGTTGTTGCGCCCCTCCACTTT CASSPGDRANVVAPLHF
- TRBJ2-2 TRBV6-1 - TGTGCCAGCAGTGGCGGACTACAAAAGGACACCGGGGAGCTGTTTTTT CASSGGLQKDTGELFF
- TRBJ1-5 TRBV3-1/TRBV3-2 - TGTGCCAGCAGCCAAGCAGATAGCAATCAGCCCCAGCATTTT CASSQADSNQPQHF
- TRBJ1-1 TRBV7-9 - TGTGCCAGCAGCTTAGATCGTCGAGGAGCCACTGAAGCTTTCTTT CASSLDRRGATEAFF
- TRBJ2-1 TRBV21-1 - TGTGCCAGCAGCAGCCGGACTAGCGGGATTTACAATGAGCAGTTCTTC CASSSRTSGIYNEQFF
TRBD1 TRBJ1-2 TRBV7-2 - TGTGCCAGCAGCCAAGAGACAGGGTCAGGCAGCTACACCTTC CASSQETGSGSYTF
TRBD1 TRBJ2-1 TRBV18 - TGTGCCAGCTCACCCGGGACAGGGTTTGAAAATGAGCAGTTCTTC CASSPGTGFENEQFF
TRBD1 TRBJ2-5 TRBV18 - TGTGCCAGCTCACCGAGGACAGGCCTTCAAGAGACCCAGTACTTC CASSPRTGLQETQYF
- TRBJ1-6 TRBV4-1 - TGCGCCAGCACCGACAAAGTCAGCTCCTATAATTCACCCCTCCACTTT CASTDKVSSYNSPLHF
TRBD1 TRBJ1-1 TRBV10-1 few TGCGCCAGCAGTGAAAACAGGGGGGGATACACTGAAGCTTTCTTT CASSENRGGYTEAFF
TRBD1 TRBJ2-3 TRBV19 - TGTGCCAGTAGTGTCACTCACAGGGGGCGGACAGATACGCAGTATTTT CASSVTHRGRTDTQYF
TRBD2 TRBJ2-1 TRBV2 - TGTGCCAGCGGCGGGGCGACTAGCCACTACAATGAGCAGTTCTTC CASGGATSHYNEQFF
TRBD1 TRBJ1-3 TRBV19 - TGTGCCACGAGAACCTCGGGGACAGGGGGAAACACCATATATTTT CATRTSGTGGNTIYF
- TRBJ1-1 TRBV7-8 - TGTGCCAGCAGCTTAGATTCGAGAGGATGGGTTTGGGCTTTCTTT CASSLDSRGWVWAFF
TRBD2 TRBJ2-7 TRBV28 - TGTGCCAGCAGTTTCCCTAGCGGGAGTAGGGAGCAGTACTTC CASSFPSGSREQYF
- TRBJ1-1 TRBV10-3 - TGTGCCATCAGGGGCGACCAGGGAAACACTGAAGCTTTCTTT CAIRGDQGNTEAFF
- TRBJ2-5 TRBV7-2 - TGTGCCAGCAGCGATCTAGACCAAGAGACCCAGTACTTC CASSDLDQETQYF
- TRBJ2-7 TRBV10-3 once TGTGCCGCCAAGGGGGAGGGCGGGGTGGTCTACGAGCAGTACTTC CAAKGEGGVVYEQYF
TRBD1 TRBJ1-2 TRBV29-1 many TGCAGCGCAACGGACAGGGGGCAGGGTGGCTACACCTTC CSATDRGQGGYTF
TRBD1 TRBJ2-5 TRBV5-1 - TGCGCCAGCAGCTTACCGACAGGGGAAAGTGAGACCCAGTACTTC CASSLPTGESETQYF
TRBD1 TRBJ1-1 TRBV5-6 - TGTGCCAGCAGCCGACAGGGAATTGAAGCTTTCTTT CASSRQGIEAFF
TRBD1 TRBJ1-2 TRBV30 - TGTGCCTGGAGTCGGGACAGGCCTTTTGGCTACACCTTC CAWSRDRPFGYTF
TRBD2 TRBJ2-7 TRBV6-5 - TGTGCCAGCAGTTACTCCAGCGGGAGGGCCTGGGAGCAGTACTTC CASSYSSGRAWEQYF
- TRBJ2-1 TRBV2 - TGTGCCAGCGGAGGGAAGGGAGTCTCAGTCTATGAGCAGTTCTTC CASGGKGVSVYEQFF
TRBD2 TRBJ2-7 TRBV6-5 - TGTGCCAGCAGTTACTCGGCTAGCGGGAACTACGAGCAGTACTTC CASSYSASGNYEQYF
- TRBJ2-3 TRBV5-4 - TGTGCCAGCAGCTCGGGTTGGGTGACAGATACGCAGTATTTT CASSSGWVTDTQYF
- TRBJ2-7 TRBV7-2 once TGTGCCAGCAGCTTTGCAGGTTCCTACGAGCAGTACTTC CASSFAGSYEQYF
TRBD1 TRBJ1-5 TRBV11-2 once TGTGCCAGCAGTCCAAGCGGGACAGGGACGGGAGGGAGCAATCAGCCCCAGCATTTT CASSPSGTGTGGSNQPQHF
TRBD1 TRBJ2-1 TRBV3-1/TRBV3-2 - TGTGCCAGCAGCCCCGGGACAGGGCACTACAATGAGCAGTTCTTC CASSPGTGHYNEQFF
TRBD1 TRBJ1-1 TRBV30 - TGTGCCTGGACCGAGACAGGGGTCGGGATGAACACTGAAGCTTTCTTT CAWTETGVGMNTEAFF